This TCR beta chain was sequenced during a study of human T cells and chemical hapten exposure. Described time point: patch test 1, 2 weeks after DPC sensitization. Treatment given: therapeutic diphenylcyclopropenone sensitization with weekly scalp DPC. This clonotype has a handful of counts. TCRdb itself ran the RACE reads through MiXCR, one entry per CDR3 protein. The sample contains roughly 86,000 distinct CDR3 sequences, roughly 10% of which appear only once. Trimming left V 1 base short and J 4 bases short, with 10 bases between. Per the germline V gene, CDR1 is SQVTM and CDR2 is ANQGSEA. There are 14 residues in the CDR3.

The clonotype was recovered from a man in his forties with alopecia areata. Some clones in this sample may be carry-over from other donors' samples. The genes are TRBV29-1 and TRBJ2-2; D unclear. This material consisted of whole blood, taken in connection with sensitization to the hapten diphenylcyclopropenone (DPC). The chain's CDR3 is CSVEGPTFTGELFF. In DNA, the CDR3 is TGCAGCGTTGAAGGCCCCACTTTCACCGGGGAGCTGTTTTTT.